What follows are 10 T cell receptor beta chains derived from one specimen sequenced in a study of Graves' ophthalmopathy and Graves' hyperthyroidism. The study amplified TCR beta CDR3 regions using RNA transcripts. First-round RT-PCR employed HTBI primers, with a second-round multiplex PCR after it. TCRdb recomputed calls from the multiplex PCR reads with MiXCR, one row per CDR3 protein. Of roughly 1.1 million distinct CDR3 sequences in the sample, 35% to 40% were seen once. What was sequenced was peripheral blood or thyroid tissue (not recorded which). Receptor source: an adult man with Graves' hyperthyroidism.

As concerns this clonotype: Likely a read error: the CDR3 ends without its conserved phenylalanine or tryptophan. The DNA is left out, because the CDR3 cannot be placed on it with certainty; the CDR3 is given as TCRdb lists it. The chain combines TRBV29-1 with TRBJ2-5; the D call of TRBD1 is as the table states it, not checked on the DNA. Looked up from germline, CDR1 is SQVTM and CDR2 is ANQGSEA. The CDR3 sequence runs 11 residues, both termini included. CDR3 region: CSVGTGGSLSY.

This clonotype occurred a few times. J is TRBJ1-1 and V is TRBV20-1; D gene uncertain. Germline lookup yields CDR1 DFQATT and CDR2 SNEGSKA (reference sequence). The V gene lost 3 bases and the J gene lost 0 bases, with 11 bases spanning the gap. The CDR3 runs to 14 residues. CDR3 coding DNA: TGCAGTGCTAGCGTATTCCAGTTGAACACTGAAGCTTTCTTT. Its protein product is CSASVFQLNTEAFF.

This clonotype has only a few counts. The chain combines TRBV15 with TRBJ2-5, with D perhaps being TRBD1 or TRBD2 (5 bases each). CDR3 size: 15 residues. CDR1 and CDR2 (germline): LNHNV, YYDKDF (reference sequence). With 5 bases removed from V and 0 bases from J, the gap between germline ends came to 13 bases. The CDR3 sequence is CATSEGTLYQETQYF. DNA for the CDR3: TGTGCCACCAGCGAGGGGACCCTTTACCAAGAGACCCAGTACTTC.

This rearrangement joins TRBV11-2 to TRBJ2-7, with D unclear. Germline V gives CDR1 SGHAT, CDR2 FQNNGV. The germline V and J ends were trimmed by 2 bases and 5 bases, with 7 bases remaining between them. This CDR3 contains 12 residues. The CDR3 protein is CASSLSLNEQYF. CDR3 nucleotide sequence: TGTGCCAGCAGCTTAAGTCTAAACGAGCAGTACTTC.

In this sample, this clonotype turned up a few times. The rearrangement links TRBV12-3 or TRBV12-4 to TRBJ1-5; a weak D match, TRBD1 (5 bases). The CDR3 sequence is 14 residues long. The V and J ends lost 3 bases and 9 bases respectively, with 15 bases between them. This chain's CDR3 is CASSLAGDLRPQHF. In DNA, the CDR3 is TGTGCCAGCAGTTTGGCGGGGGACCTTCGGCCCCAGCATTTT.

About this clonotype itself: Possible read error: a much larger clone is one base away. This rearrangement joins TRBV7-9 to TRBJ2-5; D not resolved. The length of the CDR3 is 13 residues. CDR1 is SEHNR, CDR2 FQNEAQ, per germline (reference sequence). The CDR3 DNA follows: TGTGCCAACAGCCCTCGGCTAAGAGAGACCCAGTACTTC. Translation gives CANSPRLRETQYF.

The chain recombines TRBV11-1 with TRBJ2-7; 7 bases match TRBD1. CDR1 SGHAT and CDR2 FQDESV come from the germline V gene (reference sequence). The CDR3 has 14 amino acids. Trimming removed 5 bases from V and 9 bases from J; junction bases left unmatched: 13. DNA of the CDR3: TGTGCCAGCAGCCCAACAGGGGCGGTTCGAAGGCAGTACTTC. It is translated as CASSPTGAVRRQYF.

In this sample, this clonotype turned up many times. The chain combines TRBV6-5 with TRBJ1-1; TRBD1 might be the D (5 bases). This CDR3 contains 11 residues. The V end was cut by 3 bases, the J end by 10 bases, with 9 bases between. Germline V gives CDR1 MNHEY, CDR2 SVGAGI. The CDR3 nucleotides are TGTGCCAGCAGTTATCAGGGCGTAGCTTTCTTT. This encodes CASSYQGVAFF.

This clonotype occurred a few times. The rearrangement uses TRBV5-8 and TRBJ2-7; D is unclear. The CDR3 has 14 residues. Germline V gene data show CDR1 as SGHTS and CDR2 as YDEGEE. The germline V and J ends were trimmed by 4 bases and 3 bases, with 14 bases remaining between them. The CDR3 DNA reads TGTGCCAGCAGCGCCGGGCAGAACCTCTACGAGCAGTACTTC. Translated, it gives CASSAGQNLYEQYF.

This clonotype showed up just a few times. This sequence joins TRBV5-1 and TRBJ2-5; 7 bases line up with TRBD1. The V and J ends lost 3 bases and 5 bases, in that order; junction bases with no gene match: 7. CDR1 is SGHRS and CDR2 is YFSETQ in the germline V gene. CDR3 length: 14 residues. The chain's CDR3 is CASSSGQELETQYF. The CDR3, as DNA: TGCGCCAGCAGCTCCGGACAGGAGCTTGAGACCCAGTACTTC.